This entry describes one T cell receptor beta chain. This sample stems from a study of blood T cell repertoires in COVID-19. Study in general: From T cells, B-cell-depleted T cells, or PBMCs came the material, which was cDNA or gDNA.

The V gene's germline CDR1 is KGHSH and CDR2 LQKENI. The CDR3 runs to 18 residues. The ends lost 6 bases at V and 2 bases at J; junction bases unmatched: 13. Libraries were prepared by immunoSEQ multiplex PCR; TCRdb keeps only in-frame clonotypes and omits some of them. This table has around 190,000 clones, under 80% appearing once. The sample was peripheral blood. The clonotype originates from a woman aged 50 to 60 with acute or convalescent COVID-19. The V call is TRBV18, the J call TRBJ1-2, with 12 nucleotides matching TRBD1. The chain's CDR3 is CASSPLGQGALGNYGYTF. Written as DNA, the CDR3 is TGTGCCAGCTCCCCCCTGGGACAGGGGGCCCTAGGCAACTATGGCTACACCTTC.